This is a list of T cell receptor beta chains from one sample in a study of beta chain features in type 1 diabetes. Generated by immunoSEQ multiplex PCR, the TCRdb table keeps only in-frame clones and is missing some. The sample has approximately 14,000 clones, approximately 69% seen once; the top ten hold 0.55% to 0.65%. The specimen was stem cell memory CD4+ T cells from blood. These TCRs come from a woman under 30 with type 1 diabetes. Each CDR3 is given with its conserved first and last residue. Fields, in order: clone size, D gene, V gene, J gene, CDR3 DNA, CDR3 protein. A D gene is named only where the DNA matches it firmly. Clone size is stated in some rows and not others, as once, few, many or a class when expanded.

>few|TRBD1|TRBV2|TRBJ2-1
TGTGCCAGCCGGGACAGGGTACACAATGAGCAGTTCTTC
CASRDRVHNEQFF
>few|TRBD1|TRBV5-4|TRBJ2-7
TGTGCCAGCAGCTCCCGGGACAGGGAACCCGAGCAGTACTTC
CASSSRDREPEQYF
>few|-|TRBV7-9|TRBJ2-7
TGTGCCAGCAGCTTTACAGGGATTGAGCAGTACTTC
CASSFTGIEQYF
>-|-|TRBV28|TRBJ2-7
TGTGCCAGCAGTTTACACGCGGGCACTCGCTACGAGCAGTACTTC
CASSLHAGTRYEQYF
>few|TRBD1|TRBV6-5|TRBJ1-4
TGTGCCAGCAGATACTCCCCGGGACAGGGGGACTCTGCGCTGTTTTTT
CASRYSPGQGDSALFF
>-|-|TRBV30|TRBJ1-6
TGTGCCTGGAGTGACGGGGTCAGTTCACCCCTCCACTTT
CAWSDGVSSPLHF
>-|TRBD2|TRBV10-1|TRBJ2-2
TGCGCCAGCACGGCTAGCGGGGGAGTCGGGGAGCTGTTTTTT
CASTASGGVGELFF
>-|TRBD2|TRBV5-1|TRBJ2-7
TGCGCCAGCCACTACGACCAAAAAGCGGGGTTTACCGAGCAGTACTTC
CASHYDQKAGFTEQYF
>-|-|TRBV10-3|TRBJ1-2
TGTGCCATCAGTGATCAGCGGGAGAACTATGGCTACACCTTC
CAISDQRENYGYTF
>few|TRBD1|TRBV28|TRBJ1-1
TGTGCCAGCAGCCCAGGACAGGGCCCTGAAGCTTTCTTT
CASSPGQGPEAFF
>-|-|TRBV19|TRBJ1-1
TGTGCCAGTACGGTGTGGGGGGGCACTGAAGCTTTCTTT
CASTVWGGTEAFF
>-|TRBD1|TRBV7-8|TRBJ1-2
TGTGCCAGCAGCTTAGCTGGGCAAGGACAGGGTCTTTTTCGTGGCTACACCTTC
CASSLAGQGQGLFRGYTF
>-|TRBD2|TRBV7-2|TRBJ2-1
TGTGCCAGCAGCTTAACTAGCGGGGGGGCTGTTCGTATTAATGAGCAGTTCTTC
CASSLTSGGAVRINEQFF
>-|TRBD1|TRBV9|TRBJ2-1
TGTGCCAGCAGCGCCCGGACAGGGGGCGAGGCGGGAGGAAACAATGAGCAGTTCTTC
CASSARTGGEAGGNNEQFF
>-|TRBD1|TRBV2|TRBJ2-7
TGTGCCAGCAGTGTAGACAGGGCGGTGAGCGAGCAGTACTTC
CASSVDRAVSEQYF
>-|TRBD1|TRBV5-6|TRBJ1-1
TGTGCCAGCAGCCCGACAGGGTTCACTGAAGCTTTCTTT
CASSPTGFTEAFF
>-|-|TRBV5-1|TRBJ1-1
TGCGCCAGCAGCTTGGTGGAAAGGGGTGAAGCTTTCTTT
CASSLVERGEAFF
>-|-|TRBV7-2|TRBJ1-2
TGTGCCAGCAGCCAGGGGCCCAGCGGCTATGGCTACACCTTC
CASSQGPSGYGYTF
>-|-|TRBV2|TRBJ1-1
TGTGCCAGCAGTACAGGCCCAACCATGAACACTGAAGCTTTCTTT
CASSTGPTMNTEAFF
>-|-|TRBV28|TRBJ2-7
TGTGCCAGCAGGACCAGGGGTCGGGAACCCTACGAGCAGTACTTC
CASRTRGREPYEQYF
>-|-|TRBV7-6|TRBJ1-6
TGTGCCAGCAGCCCTGGCCACAGCCTCTCCTATAATTCACCCCTCCACTTT
CASSPGHSLSYNSPLHF
>-|TRBD1|TRBV9|TRBJ2-7
TGTGCCAGCAGCGCCCACCCTGCAGGGGGTGTCTACGAGCAGTACTTC
CASSAHPAGGVYEQYF
>-|TRBD1|TRBV25-1|TRBJ1-5
TGTGCCAGCAGTGACCTTTCGCAGGGGGCTGGCAATCAGCCCCAGCATTTT
CASSDLSQGAGNQPQHF
>-|-|TRBV29-1|TRBJ2-5
TGCAGCGTTGCCGGTCGTCTGGGAGGAGAGACCCAGTACTTC
CSVAGRLGGETQYF
>-|TRBD2|TRBV2|TRBJ2-1
TGTGCCAGCAGTCCAACTAGCGGGGGGGCTAATGAGCAGTTCTTC
CASSPTSGGANEQFF
>-|TRBD1|TRBV18|TRBJ2-7
TGTGCCAGCTCACCGAGGGGACAGTCAAGCTCCTACGAGCAGTACTTC
CASSPRGQSSSYEQYF
>-|-|TRBV7-2|TRBJ1-3
TGTGCCAGCAGCCCCTCTTTCTCTGGAAACACCATATATTTT
CASSPSFSGNTIYF
>few|-|TRBV19|TRBJ1-1
TGTGCCAGTAGCCGGGTCCAAGGACTTTCTAACACTGAAGCTTTCTTT
CASSRVQGLSNTEAFF
>-|-|TRBV5-6|TRBJ1-2
TGTGCCAGCAGCTTGTCCGAGGGAAACTATGGCTACACCTTC
CASSLSEGNYGYTF
>few|-|TRBV6-5|TRBJ2-1
TGTGCCAGCAGTCACGACTCGGGTCTGTTCTTC
CASSHDSGLFF
>-|-|TRBV7-2|TRBJ1-4
TGTGCCAGCAGCTTGGGAGTGGGGGCTGGGGAAAAACTGTTTTTT
CASSLGVGAGEKLFF
>-|-|TRBV7-9|TRBJ2-7
TGTGCCAGCAGCCTACCGGGACAAGTGGCCGAGCAGTACTTC
CASSLPGQVAEQYF
>once|-|TRBV7-2|TRBJ1-5
TGTGCCAGCAGCTTAGGAGTTCAGCCCCAGCATTTT
CASSLGVQPQHF
>-|TRBD2|TRBV5-1|TRBJ2-1
TGCGCCACCCTAGCGGGATCGGACAATGAGCAGTTCTTC
CATLAGSDNEQFF
>-|TRBD1|TRBV19|TRBJ2-6
TGTGCCAGTAGTATTCAACGAGGACAGGGATCCCCTGGGGCCAACGTCCTGACTTTC
CASSIQRGQGSPGANVLTF
>-|TRBD2|TRBV5-4|TRBJ2-4
TGTGCCAGCAGCCGCCCCCCTAGCGGGAGAGGTGGGACCAAAAACATTCAGTACTTC
CASSRPPSGRGGTKNIQYF
>-|TRBD2|TRBV19|TRBJ2-1
TGTGCCAGTACCGATCCCTTTGCAGCGGGAGGGTCGGATGAGCAGTTCTTC
CASTDPFAAGGSDEQFF
>-|TRBD2|TRBV5-1|TRBJ2-5
TGCGCCAGCAGCTTGGCCAAGGCTAGCGGAATCCAAGAGACCCAGTACTTC
CASSLAKASGIQETQYF
>-|-|TRBV5-1|TRBJ2-3
TGCGCCAGCAGCTTGGCGGGACAAGATACGCAGTATTTT
CASSLAGQDTQYF
>few|TRBD1|TRBV23-1|TRBJ2-7
TGCGCCAGGCAGGGGGACGACAGCTCCTACGAGCAGTACTTC
CARQGDDSSYEQYF
>once|TRBD1|TRBV6-5|TRBJ2-4
TGTGCCAGCAGTTACTCGCCGTCCTCAGGGGGTATTCAGTACTTC
CASSYSPSSGGIQYF
>few|-|TRBV19|TRBJ2-5
TGTGCCAGTAGTCCGCGGTACCAAGAGACCCAGTACTTC
CASSPRYQETQYF
>-|-|TRBV5-6|TRBJ2-7
TGTGCCAGCAGCCCTTGGACAGGAGGGGTACACGAGCAGTACTTC
CASSPWTGGVHEQYF
>-|TRBD1|TRBV7-9|TRBJ2-1
TGTGCCACTGTGCCGGGACAGTACTACAATGAGCAGTTCTTC
CATVPGQYYNEQFF
>once|TRBD2|TRBV10-2|TRBJ2-1
TGCGCCAGCAGTGGATGGACTAGCGGGGCCTACAATGAGCAGTTCTTC
CASSGWTSGAYNEQFF
>-|TRBD1|TRBV7-9|TRBJ2-7
TGTGCCAGCAGCCCAGGGACAGGGATGATCTACGAGCAGTACTTC
CASSPGTGMIYEQYF
>once|-|TRBV7-9|TRBJ1-1
TGTGCCAGCAGCTTAGAGGGAGGCACTGAAGCTTTCTTT
CASSLEGGTEAFF
>-|TRBD2|TRBV5-4|TRBJ2-1
TGTGCCAGCAGCTTGGGACTAGCGGGATACAATGAGCAGTTCTTC
CASSLGLAGYNEQFF
>-|-|TRBV28|TRBJ1-5
TGTGCCAGCAGCCTAGCAGGGGCAGGTGGAAATCAGCCCCAGCATTTT
CASSLAGAGGNQPQHF
>-|TRBD1|TRBV10-3|TRBJ2-1
TGTGCCATCACCCTCTCAGGACAGGGAAACAATGAGCAGTTCTTC
CAITLSGQGNNEQFF
>few|TRBD2|TRBV29-1|TRBJ2-7
TGCAGCGTTGTGGGGACTAGCGGGAGGTCGTCCTACGAGCAGTACTTC
CSVVGTSGRSSYEQYF
>few|-|TRBV4-1|TRBJ1-5
TGCGCCAGCAGCCCGCTGGCGTCCGGGAATCAGCCCCAGCATTTT
CASSPLASGNQPQHF
>-|TRBD1|TRBV11-3|TRBJ1-1
TGTGCCAGCAGCCCCGCGGCTTACAGGGGCAGAAGAACTGAAGCTTTCTTT
CASSPAAYRGRRTEAFF
>few|-|TRBV4-3|TRBJ1-5
TGCGCCAGCAGCCACTCCATTTCGCTGGGGCAAGGGGAGCCCCAGCATTTT
CASSHSISLGQGEPQHF
>-|TRBD1|TRBV19|TRBJ1-1
TGTGCCAGTAGTATATCCGGGACAGGGGGCTGGAACACTGAAGCTTTCTTT
CASSISGTGGWNTEAFF
>-|-|TRBV7-2|TRBJ2-2
TGTGCCAGCAGCGCAGCGATAACCGGGGAGCTGTTTTTT
CASSAAITGELFF
>few|-|TRBV15|TRBJ1-4
TGTGCCACCAGCAGGGATGGAGGGGCCCGTGAAAAACTGTTTTTT
CATSRDGGAREKLFF
>-|TRBD2|TRBV28|TRBJ2-7
TGTGCCAGCTCCGGGGGGACCCACGAGCAGTACTTC
CASSGGTHEQYF
>few|TRBD1|TRBV7-8|TRBJ1-2
TGTGCCAGCAGCCCTCAGGGACAGGGGTATGGCTACACCTTC
CASSPQGQGYGYTF
>-|-|TRBV5-1|TRBJ1-2
TGCGCCAGCAGCTTGATGTCCGATGGCTACACCTTC
CASSLMSDGYTF